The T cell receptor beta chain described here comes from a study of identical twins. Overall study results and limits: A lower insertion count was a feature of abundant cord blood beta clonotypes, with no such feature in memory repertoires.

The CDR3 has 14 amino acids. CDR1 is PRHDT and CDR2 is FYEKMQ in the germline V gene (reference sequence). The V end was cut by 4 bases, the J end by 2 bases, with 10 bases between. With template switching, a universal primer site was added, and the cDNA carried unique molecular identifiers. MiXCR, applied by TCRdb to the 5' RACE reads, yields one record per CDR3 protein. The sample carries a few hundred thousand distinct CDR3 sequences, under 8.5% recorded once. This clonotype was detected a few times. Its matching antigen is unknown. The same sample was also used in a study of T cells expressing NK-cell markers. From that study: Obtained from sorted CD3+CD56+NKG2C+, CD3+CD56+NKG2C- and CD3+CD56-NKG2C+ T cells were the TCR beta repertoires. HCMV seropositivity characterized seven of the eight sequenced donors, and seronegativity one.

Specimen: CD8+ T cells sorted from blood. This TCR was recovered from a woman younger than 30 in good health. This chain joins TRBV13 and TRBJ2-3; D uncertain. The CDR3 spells CASSSHGPTDTQYF. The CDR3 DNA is TGTGCCAGCAGCTCCCATGGTCCCACAGATACGCAGTATTTT.